What follows describes a single T cell receptor beta chain. This was the immunoSEQ v3 assay. Survey-level samples got approximately 1.8 million read pairs; deep-level samples got 5-6 million. Assay: immunoSEQ multiplex PCR; the TCRdb copy retains only in-frame clones and omits some. The table shows about 100,000 clones, with 55% to 75% occurring only once. These data are taken from a study of TIL therapy for anti-PD-1-resistant metastatic lung cancer. Study-wide background: Half of patients were current or former smokers.

Time point reported: pre-treatment sample, taken before nivolumab and TIL therapy. Pleural nodules or supraclavicular lymph nodes made up most of the excised metastases sampled. Patients then received nivolumab; progressors got lymphodepletion, TIL and IL-2. V was cut by 4 bases and J by 6 bases, with 13 bases left in between. Per the germline V gene, CDR1 is SQVTM and CDR2 is ANQGSEA. This CDR3 spans 12 amino acids. This clonotype was sampled from a person aged 25-79 years with non-small cell lung cancer. The V gene is TRBV29-1, the J gene TRBJ2-7; D gene unclear. The source material was tumor tissue, sampled at baseline. The CDR3 bases are TGCAGCGTTGGTCCGATCTCGGCCGAGCAGTACTTC. Its protein product is CSVGPISAEQYF.